Listed here are 26 T cell receptor beta chains from one sample, sequenced in a study of blood T cell repertoires in COVID-19. Only in-frame clones appear in the TCRdb table, and some are missing; sequencing was by immunoSEQ multiplex PCR. In the table there are 250,000 to 300,000 clones, 85% to 90% of which are singletons. Sequenced: PBMCs or T cells enriched from blood (not recorded which). The receptors derive from a young man who had recovered from COVID-19.

The chain employs TRBV9 and TRBJ2-3; 14 bases are a match to TRBD2. Germline trimming cut 6 bases from V and 1 base from J; bases unmatched to any gene: 13. In germline, CDR1 is SGDLS, CDR2 YYNGEE. There are 19 residues in the CDR3. CDR3 sequence reads: CASNRDGGLAGARTDTQYF. CDR3 bases: TGTGCCAGCAACCGGGACGGGGGACTAGCGGGAGCCCGCACAGATACGCAGTATTTT.

This chain links TRBV19 with TRBJ1-2; 9 bases agree with TRBD1. With 4 bases clipped from V and 4 bases from J, the junction kept 7 bases outside the gene matches. CDR1 and CDR2 from the germline V gene are LNHDA and SQIVND (reference sequence). CDR3 length equals 15 residues. Written as DNA, the CDR3 is TGTGCCAGTAGTACGACAGGGGGGGAGACCTATGGCTACACCTTC. Protein: CASSTTGGETYGYTF. Drawing the rest from reference TRBV19 and TRBJ1-2, the complete variable domain is DGGITQSPKYLFRKEGQNVTLSCEQNLNHDAMYWYRQDPGQGLRLIYYSQIVNDFQKGDIAEGYSVSREKKESFPLTVTSAQKNPTAFYLCASSTTGGETYGYTFGSGTRLTVV.

The gene calls are TRBV27 and TRBJ1-1; a weak D match, TRBD1 (5 bases). Germline CDR1 MNHEY, CDR2 SMNVEV (reference sequence). The CDR3 is 15 residues long. Between the trimmed V and J ends, which lost 0 bases and 4 bases, there was a span of 12 bases. CDR3 in amino acids: CASSLSGGSGTEAFF. The CDR3 coding sequence is TGTGCCAGCAGTTTATCGGGGGGAAGTGGCACTGAAGCTTTCTTT.

The rearrangement joins TRBV19 to TRBJ2-6; a possible D gene is TRBD1 (5 bases). CDR1 and CDR2 (germline): LNHDA, SQIVND (reference sequence). This CDR3 is 16 amino acids long. Trimming pared 4 bases from V and 4 bases from J, leaving 14 bases between. The CDR3 DNA sequence: TGTGCCAGTAGTACAAGAAGGGGTCCAGGGGCCAACGTCCTGACTTTC. Translation: CASSTRRGPGANVLTF.

The V and J genes are TRBV10-2 and TRBJ2-3, with a weak D call TRBD2 (8 bases). The CDR3 runs to 15 residues. V was clipped by 8 bases and J by 5 bases, with 20 bases between them. Germline V gene lookup returns CDR1 WSHSY and CDR2 SAAADI. This CDR3 reads CASREGAGGGDTQYF. The CDR3 region has the DNA TGCGCCAGCCGCGAGGGGGCGGGGGGTGGAGATACGCAGTATTTT.

This clone occurred many times. The chain is built from TRBV10-1 and TRBJ2-1; 9 positions match TRBD2. The germline CDR1 and CDR2 sequences are WNHNN and SYGVQD (reference sequence). The CDR3 extends over 16 amino acids. Trimming removed 8 bases from V and 4 bases from J; junction bases left unmatched: 12. This chain's CDR3 is CASSPTGTSTYNEQFF. The DNA of the CDR3 is TGCGCCAGCTCACCTACCGGGACTAGCACATACAATGAGCAGTTCTTC.

The genes are TRBV13 and TRBJ2-7; D remains ambiguous. V shed 0 bases and J shed 2 bases, with 8 bases lying between them. This CDR3 is 14 amino acids long. Germline CDR1 reads PRHDT; CDR2 reads FYEKMQ (reference sequence). In DNA, the CDR3 is TGTGCCAGCAGCTTAGGGTTGTTAACCTACGAGCAGTACTTC. Translated: CASSLGLLTYEQYF.

This CDR3 is CATSSKGGVLGQPQHF. For the CDR3, the DNA is TGTGCCACCAGCAGTAAAGGGGGGGTCCTGGGTCAGCCCCAGCATTTT. The chain combines TRBV15 with TRBJ1-5; maybe TRBD1 (6 bases). The germline V gene encodes CDR1 LNHNV and CDR2 YYDKDF (reference sequence). V was cut by 3 bases and J by 6 bases, with 18 bases left in between. This CDR3 comprises 16 residues.

The J gene is TRBJ1-3, the V gene TRBV4-2, with D perhaps matching TRBD1 (6 bases). The CDR3 loop spans 16 amino acids. The V end lost 1 base, the J end lost 3 bases, and 13 bases lay between the germline ends. Germline lookup yields CDR1 LGHNA and CDR2 YNFKEQ. The CDR3 bases are TGTGCCAGCAGCCAAGTGGGGGGGCGGAATGGAAACACCATATATTTT. Translated: CASSQVGGRNGNTIYF.

The chain carries TRBV27 and TRBJ2-1, with TRBD2 matching 7 bases. Losses at the gene ends were 3 bases for V and 6 bases for J; bases not matched to a gene: 2. The CDR3 is 13 amino acids. CDR1 and CDR2 (germline): MNHEY, SMNVEV (reference sequence). The CDR3 nucleotides read TGTGCCAGCAGTTTCGGCGGGAGCAATGAGCAGTTCTTC. It encodes CASSFGGSNEQFF.

The CDR3 is CASSTREKLFF. The CDR3 DNA reads TGTGCCAGCAGCACCAGGGAAAAACTGTTTTTT. The gene calls are TRBV11-2 and TRBJ1-4; D gene uncertain. Trimming took 5 bases from V and 8 from J, leaving 6 bases between them. The CDR3 has 11 residues. Germline CDR1 SGHAT, CDR2 FQNNGV.

This chain joins TRBV28 and TRBJ2-7; D gene unclear. The V end lost 8 bases, the J end lost 4 bases, and 12 bases lay between the germline ends. CDR1 is MDHEN and CDR2 is SYDVKM in the germline V gene. The CDR3 has 12 residues. CDR3 sequence: CASSTQQYEQYF. The CDR3 DNA reads TGTGCCAGCTCCACCCAACAATACGAGCAGTACTTC.

This chain links TRBV5-6 with TRBJ2-7; possible D gene TRBD1, 6 bases. Trimming removed 4 bases at V and 0 bases at J, with 14 bases between. The CDR3 runs 15 residues. CDR1 is SGHDT, CDR2 YYEEEE, per germline. CDR3 amino acids: CASSPDRSSSYEQYF. As DNA, the CDR3 is TGTGCCAGCAGCCCAGACAGGTCGAGCTCCTACGAGCAGTACTTC.

The chain is built from TRBV19 and TRBJ1-2; no firm D call. CDR1 is LNHDA, CDR2 SQIVND, per germline (reference sequence). Trimming pared 5 bases from V and 5 bases from J, leaving 15 bases between. This CDR3 spans 14 amino acids. The CDR3 DNA reads as TGTGCCAGTAGTGACGGGATATCTAGGTATGGCTACACCTTC. Protein sequence: CASSDGISRYGYTF.

This clone was picked up a small number of times. This sequence joins TRBV5-4 and TRBJ1-6; TRBD1 is a possible D gene (6 bases). Germline V gives CDR1 SGHNT, CDR2 YYREEE (reference sequence). V lost 3 bases to trimming and J lost 1 base, with 11 bases between them. The CDR3 is made up of 16 amino acids. The CDR3 protein is CASSSKQGSYNSPLHF. For the CDR3, the DNA is TGTGCCAGCAGCTCAAAACAGGGTTCCTATAATTCACCCCTCCACTTT.

The chain carries TRBV6-5 and TRBJ2-7; TRBD1 matches at 9 bases. The CDR3 extends over 16 amino acids. Germline V gene data show CDR1 as MNHEY and CDR2 as SVGAGI. J lost 1 base, V lost 4 bases, and 8 bases had no gene match. CDR3 nucleotides: TGTGCCAGCAGTTTAAGGTTGGGACAGGGTTCCTACGAGCAGTACTTC. Its translation is CASSLRLGQGSYEQYF.

This clone is medium-sized within its sample. The J gene is TRBJ1-6, the V gene TRBV27, with 9 nucleotides matching TRBD1. J lost 7 bases, V lost 3 bases, and 4 bases had no gene match. The CDR3 extends over 15 amino acids. From germline, CDR1 is MNHEY and CDR2 SMNVEV (reference sequence). The CDR3 nucleotides read TGTGCCAGCAGTTTCCTAGGGACAGGGAATTCACCCCTCCACTTT. The encoded protein is CASSFLGTGNSPLHF.

The rearrangement joins TRBV27 to TRBJ2-2, with 7 bases matching TRBD2. V shed 8 bases and J 4 bases; nucleotides not matched to a gene: 7. CDR1 is MNHEY, CDR2 SMNVEV, per germline (reference sequence). This CDR3 spans 14 amino acids. In DNA, the CDR3 is TGTGCCAGCTCCATCTGGGGGGGCACCGGGGAGCTGTTTTTT. As protein: CASSIWGGTGELFF.

The chain couples TRBV5-1 to TRBJ1-1; D gene unclear. The V end lost 0 bases, the J end lost 0 bases, and 18 bases lay between the germline ends. Germline V CDR1 and CDR2: SGHRS, YFSETQ. The CDR3 has 18 residues. In DNA, the CDR3 is TGCGCCAGCAGCTTGGAGACCCACCGGGAGGGTATGAACACTGAAGCTTTCTTT. Residues: CASSLETHREGMNTEAFF.

This clone was found once. The chain couples TRBV3-1 (or the pseudogene TRBV3-2) to TRBJ1-6; 7 positions agree with TRBD1. The V gene's germline CDR1 is LGHDT and CDR2 YNNKEL (reference sequence). Trimming took 0 bases from V and 0 from J; bases not matched to a gene: 2. This CDR3 is 17 amino acids long. The CDR3: CASSQEDRRSYNSPLHF. The CDR3 DNA follows: TGTGCCAGCAGCCAAGAGGACAGGCGCTCCTATAATTCACCCCTCCACTTT.

This CDR3 reads CASSSGSKETQYF. The CDR3, as DNA: TGCGCCAGCAGCTCAGGGTCAAAAGAGACCCAGTACTTC. The chain joins TRBV5-1 to TRBJ2-5; perhaps TRBD1 as D (5 bases). CDR1 is SGHRS, CDR2 YFSETQ, per germline. This CDR3 contains 13 residues. Trimming took off 3 bases at V and 3 bases at J, with 9 bases between the two ends.

The chain combines TRBV10-3 with TRBJ1-2, with 7 bases fitting TRBD1. The CDR3 loop spans 20 amino acids. Unmatched junction bases numbered 17, after V lost 0 bases and J lost 1 base. Looked up from germline, CDR1 is ENHRY and CDR2 is SYGVKD. Written as DNA, the CDR3 is TGTGCCATCAGTGAGTCAAGAGTTGTGGACAGGACAGTGGGTAACTATGGCTACACCTTC. Translation gives CAISESRVVDRTVGNYGYTF.

The V and J genes are TRBV6-5 and TRBJ2-7; D is ambiguous. CDR1 MNHEY and CDR2 SVGAGI come from the germline V gene. CDR3 size: 14 residues. V was clipped by 5 bases and J by 2 bases, with 13 bases between them. CDR3 residues: CASSPREKPYEQYF. In nucleotides, the CDR3 is TGTGCCAGCAGTCCTCGAGAGAAGCCCTACGAGCAGTACTTC.

This chain connects TRBV7-9 to TRBJ1-5, with D perhaps matching TRBD1 (5 bases). Per germline, CDR1 SEHNR and CDR2 FQNEAQ (reference sequence). Trimming removed 5 bases at V and 4 bases at J, with 21 bases between. This CDR3 spans 17 amino acids. The DNA of the CDR3 is TGTGCCAGCAGCCATATCTCCGGGACTCGAAGGAATCAGCCCCAGCATTTT. Protein product: CASSHISGTRRNQPQHF.

This chain uses TRBV7-9 with TRBJ2-6, with 10 bases lining up with TRBD2. The ends lost 5 bases at V and 1 base at J; junction bases unmatched: 2. Per germline, CDR1 SEHNR and CDR2 FQNEAQ (reference sequence). This CDR3 contains 16 residues. CDR3 protein: CASSLLAGSGANVLTF. DNA of the CDR3: TGTGCCAGCAGCCTACTAGCGGGGTCTGGGGCCAACGTCCTGACTTTC. Full variable domain (remainder filled in from reference TRBV7-9 and TRBJ2-6): DTGVSQNPRHKITKRGQNVTFRCDPISEHNRLYWYRQTLGQGPEFLTYFQNEAQLEKSRLLSDRFSAERPKGSFSTLEIQRTEQGDSAMYLCASSLLAGSGANVLTFGAGSRLTVL.

The J gene is TRBJ1-2, the V gene TRBV2, with a tentative D call TRBD1 (6 bases). Germline lookup yields CDR1 SNHLY and CDR2 FYNNEI. CDR3 size: 13 residues. The V end was cut by 6 bases, the J end by 4 bases, with 12 bases between. In DNA form, the CDR3 reads TGTGCCAGCAGGAACACAGGGTTCTATGGCTACACCTTC. This translates into CASRNTGFYGYTF.